Below are 18 T cell receptor beta chains sequenced from a single sample in a study of blood T cell repertoires in COVID-19. Clones were sequenced by immunoSEQ multiplex PCR, and TCRdb holds only the in-frame ones, with some missing. The table has under 250,000 clones, around 82% seen once; the top ten hold over 9.5%. The sequencing sample was made of peripheral blood. The receptors derive from a woman aged 40-49 years with acute or convalescent COVID-19.

V gene TRBV6-5 combines with J gene TRBJ2-6; D is undetermined. The V gene's germline CDR1 is MNHEY and CDR2 SVGAGI. V was trimmed by 0 bases and J by 1 base, leaving 7 bases between them. The CDR3 is 16 amino acids. CDR3 in DNA: TGTGCCAGCAGTTACTCGCGGCGGTCTGGGGCCAACGTCCTGACTTTC. Amino acids: CASSYSRRSGANVLTF.

The chain has TRBV10-3 and TRBJ1-1, with 9 bases identical to TRBD1. CDR3 length: 14 residues. Germline V gives CDR1 ENHRY, CDR2 SYGVKD. V lost 3 bases and J lost 8; bases outside the gene matches: 7. CDR3 loop: CAISDTGGTGEAFF. The CDR3, as DNA: TGTGCCATCAGTGATACGGGAGGGACAGGGGAAGCTTTCTTT.

The chain is built from TRBV19 and TRBJ2-1; 8 nucleotides align to TRBD2. There are 15 residues in the CDR3. V gave up 5 bases and J gave up 7 bases; unmatched junction bases: 10. Germline-derived CDR1 and CDR2 are LNHDA and SQIVND (reference sequence). The CDR3 loop is CASSPLSGGGNEQFF. For the CDR3, the DNA is TGTGCCAGTAGTCCCTTGAGCGGGGGTGGGAATGAGCAGTTCTTC.

This clone was found a few times. The chain employs TRBV11-3 and TRBJ2-1; tentative D call: TRBD1 (6 bases). V gave up 5 bases and J gave up 4 bases, with 9 bases separating them. The CDR3 spans 13 residues. CDR1 is SGHNT, CDR2 YENEEA, per germline. The CDR3 is CASSKQGYNEQFF. The CDR3 region has the DNA TGTGCCAGCAGCAAACAGGGTTACAATGAGCAGTTCTTC.

The chain combines TRBV5-5 with TRBJ2-3; D not certain. Per germline, CDR1 SGHKS and CDR2 YYEKEE (reference sequence). This CDR3 is built from 13 residues. V was trimmed by 0 bases and J by 5 bases, leaving 7 bases between them. The CDR3 DNA reads TGTGCCAGCAGCTTGGGCGGCTTAGATACGCAGTATTTT. This sequence encodes CASSLGGLDTQYF.

The chain couples TRBV7-2 to TRBJ2-7; D remains unclear. Germline CDR1 and CDR2: SGHTA and FQGNSA. The CDR3 contains 13 residues. V shed 4 bases and J shed 6 bases, with 13 bases lying between them. CDR3 bases: TGTGCCAGCAGCTCCCCTCCTTTGTTCGAGCAGTACTTC. Amino acid sequence: CASSSPPLFEQYF. Filled out from reference TRBV7-2 and TRBJ2-7, the complete variable domain reads GAGVSQSPSNKVTEKGKDVELRCDPISGHTALYWYRQSLGQGLEFLIYFQGNSAPDKSGLPSDRFSAERTGGSVSTLTIQRTQQEDSAVYLCASSSPPLFEQYFGPGTRLTVT.

The V and J genes are TRBV6-5 and TRBJ2-7; 8 bases are shared with TRBD1. The junction had 11 bases not matched to a gene; V was cut back by 4 bases and J by 6 bases. CDR3 size: 15 residues. Germline CDR1 MNHEY, CDR2 SVGAGI. The CDR3 DNA follows: TGTGCCAGCAGTTTGACCTTCGGACAGGGTGGCGAGCAGTACTTC. Amino acids: CASSLTFGQGGEQYF.

The J gene is TRBJ2-1, the V gene TRBV3-1 (or the pseudogene TRBV3-2); the match to TRBD2 covers 7 bases. Germline values: CDR1 LGHDT, CDR2 YNNKEL (reference sequence). CDR3 length: 17 residues. Trimming removed 1 base from V and 0 bases from J; junction bases left unmatched: 6. The CDR3 region is CASSQGLPGGSYNEQFF. The DNA of the CDR3 is TGTGCCAGCAGCCAAGGTCTGCCGGGGGGCTCCTACAATGAGCAGTTCTTC.

This clone appeared a single time. This chain joins TRBV5-1 and TRBJ1-2; D may be TRBD1 (6 bases). Trimming took 4 bases from V and 5 from J, leaving 18 bases between them. Germline V CDR1 and CDR2: SGHRS, YFSETQ. CDR3 length: 15 residues. In nucleotides, the CDR3 is TGCGCCAGCAGCCCCAATGTGGGACAAACTTATGGCTACACCTTC. Translated, it gives CASSPNVGQTYGYTF.

This clone was found a few times. The chain couples TRBV6-6 to TRBJ2-1; possible D gene TRBD2, 5 bases. The CDR3 runs to 16 residues. V was cut by 0 bases and J by 0 bases, with 9 bases left in between. Germline lookup yields CDR1 MNHNY and CDR2 SVGAGI (reference sequence). The CDR3 region has the DNA TGTGCCAGCAGTTACTCGATCGGGAACTCCTACAATGAGCAGTTCTTC. This encodes CASSYSIGNSYNEQFF.

V usage is TRBV14 and J usage is TRBJ1-4; D perhaps matches TRBD1 (5 bases). Trimming took 2 bases from V and 10 from J, leaving 8 bases between them. The CDR3 sequence is 12 residues long. CDR1 is SGHDN, CDR2 FVKESK, per germline. CDR3 protein: CASSQLRGKLFF. CDR3 DNA sequence: TGTGCCAGCAGCCAACTTAGGGGAAAACTGTTTTTT.

On this clone: The same CDR3 can be traced to other DNA sequences in this sample. V is TRBV12-5 and J is TRBJ1-4; 7 bases agree with TRBD1. This CDR3 spans 15 amino acids. The V gene end was trimmed by 2 bases and the J gene end by 3 bases; junction bases not matched to a gene: 3. The germline gives CDR1 LGHNT, CDR2 FRNRAP. The CDR3 coding sequence is TGTGCTAGTGGTTTGTTGCAGGGGGCTAATGAAAAACTGTTTTTT. The encoded protein is CASGLLQGANEKLFF.

The chain carries TRBV7-9 and TRBJ2-6, with 9 positions matching TRBD1. J gave up 0 bases and V 4 bases, and 4 bases lay outside the gene matches. From germline, CDR1 is SEHNR and CDR2 FQNEAQ (reference sequence). The CDR3 contains 17 residues. CDR3 loop: CASSSGQGNSGANVLTF. As DNA, the CDR3 is TGTGCCAGCAGCTCGGGACAGGGTAACTCTGGGGCCAACGTCCTGACTTTC. Filled out from reference TRBV7-9 and TRBJ2-6, the complete variable domain reads DTGVSQNPRHKITKRGQNVTFRCDPISEHNRLYWYRQTLGQGPEFLTYFQNEAQLEKSRLLSDRFSAERPKGSFSTLEIQRTEQGDSAMYLCASSSGQGNSGANVLTFGAGSRLTVL.

The CDR3 protein is CASGLAGGYNEQFF. In DNA, the CDR3 is TGCGCCAGCGGGCTAGCGGGAGGTTACAATGAGCAGTTCTTC. This rearrangement joins TRBV5-1 to TRBJ2-1; 11 positions agree with TRBD2. The CDR3 sequence is 14 residues long. Trimming at V came to 7 bases and at J to 4 bases, leaving 4 bases not matched to a gene. Germline V gene sequence: CDR1 SGHRS, CDR2 YFSETQ.

The chain uses TRBV7-3 and TRBJ1-1; TRBD1 aligns across 10 bases. CDR1 SGHTA and CDR2 FQGTGA come from the germline V gene. V was pared by 5 bases and J by 5 bases, with 11 bases of the junction left unmatched. CDR3 size: 16 residues. CDR3 amino acids: CASSTEDRGWETEAFF. CDR3 nucleotide sequence: TGTGCCAGCAGCACGGAGGACAGGGGGTGGGAAACTGAAGCTTTCTTT.

This chain links TRBV2 with TRBJ1-5; TRBD1 aligns across 7 bases. Losses at the gene ends were 4 bases for V and 5 bases for J; bases not matched to a gene: 5. Germline CDR1 and CDR2: SNHLY and FYNNEI. The CDR3 length is 14 residues. CDR3 sequence: CASSVQGLDQPQHF. Here the CDR3 DNA reads TGTGCCAGCAGTGTACAGGGGCTCGATCAGCCCCAGCATTTT.

The V and J genes are TRBV6-5 and TRBJ1-1; 9 nucleotides line up with TRBD1. Germline V gives CDR1 MNHEY, CDR2 SVGAGI. The CDR3 covers 16 residues. The junction had 7 bases not matched to a gene; V was cut back by 0 bases and J by 5 bases. CDR3 nucleotide sequence: TGTGCCAGCAGTTACTCGACAGGGGGTTCGGGAACTGAAGCTTTCTTT. Amino acids: CASSYSTGGSGTEAFF.

This clone was found once. The chain carries TRBV7-2 and TRBJ2-7; weak D call: TRBD1 (6 bases). The CDR3 is 15 residues long. Trimming shortened V by 1 base and J by 3 bases, and 13 bases separated the two germline ends. The germline V gene has CDR1 SGHTA and CDR2 FQGNSA. Here the CDR3 DNA reads TGTGCCAGCAGCTTAGTAGCAGGGGTAATCTACGAGCAGTACTTC. Translating it yields CASSLVAGVIYEQYF.